The clone carrying this T cell receptor beta chain was found many times. Time point meaning: newly diagnosed GD, antithyroid drugs for less than 3 months. PBMCs were the source of the RNA used for TCR sequencing. Each patient gave approximately 10 milliliters of EDTA-anticoagulated peripheral blood. This sample is drawn from a study of regulatory T cells in long-lasting Graves disease. This CDR3 region has 21 residues. J gave up 0 bases and V 4 bases, and 20 bases lay outside the gene matches. Arm-PCR of CDR3 regions and iRepertoire HTBI primers were the basis on which TCR beta libraries were built. Each CDR3 protein is one row after TCRdb ran MiXCR on the multiplex PCR reads. There are about 530,000 distinct CDR3 sequences in the sample; 16% occur only once, and just under 25% lies in the top ten. This same sample was also part of a study on T cells in Graves' hyperthyroidism and ophthalmopathy. That work adds: A lack of ophthalmopathy progression within 18 months defined stable Graves' hyperthyroidism. In validation, the model predicted ophthalmopathy. These predictions came a median around 5.9 months before onset.

The receptor was isolated from a woman aged 35 to 60 with Graves disease. The chain links TRBV12-3 or TRBV12-4 to TRBJ2-3; TRBD1 matches at 9 bases. The specimen comprised peripheral blood mononuclear cells (PBMCs), sampled at new diagnosis, from a patient treated with antithyroid drugs. In DNA form, the CDR3 reads TGTGCCAGCAGTTCCCCGGCGGGACAGGGTTATACGAGTACTAGCACAGATACGCAGTATTTT. Protein product: CASSSPAGQGYTSTSTDTQYF.